This T cell receptor beta chain came from a study of response to subunit inactivated influenza vaccine listed by TCRdb under 2018. Looking at the study overall: Deep quantitative profiling of the T cell receptor repertoire was used in the study to follow responses to a trivalent subunit inactivated influenza vaccine.

The CDR3 sequence holds 16 residues, the cysteine and phenylalanine included. The sequence is cut down to CDR3 DNA, 48 bases in frame from base 1. For this chain, trimming is 6 bases at the V end and 4 bases at the J end, and the number of junction bases without a gene match is 8. The CDR1 and CDR2 encoded by the germline V gene (reference sequence) are SGHAT and FQDESV. What the study reported, not specific to this receptor: The authors suggested that each seasonal influenza vaccination may recruit only a limited number of new T cells.

This clonotype was seen a handful of times. Which antigen it targets is not known. Base qualities are not provided; no much larger clone lies one nucleotide away. Library generation was performed with RT-PCR. The sequencer was an Illumina HiSeq 2500. TCRdb reprocessed the public reads (quality trimming at Q25 with fastp, clone calling with MiXCR) and kept in-frame beta chains. Rows are unified per CDR3 protein, each entry keeping the most common DNA and genes. A total of about 650,000 distinct CDR3 sequences appear in this sample, 14% of them only once. The ten biggest clones cover less than 8.5% of the sample.

The TCR comes from a man between 50 and 59 years old who received an inactivated influenza vaccine. Donor details come from another sample of the same person, matched by shared clones. The sequencing used PBMCs from blood, collected approximately 15 days before vaccination. The chain joins TRBV11-1 to TRBJ2-2, and 10 junction bases match TRBD2. Here the CDR3 is given as CASSRGLAIGTGELFF. The DNA sequence is given as TGTGCCAGCAGTCGGGGACTAGCGATTGGCACCGGGGAGCTGTTTTTT.